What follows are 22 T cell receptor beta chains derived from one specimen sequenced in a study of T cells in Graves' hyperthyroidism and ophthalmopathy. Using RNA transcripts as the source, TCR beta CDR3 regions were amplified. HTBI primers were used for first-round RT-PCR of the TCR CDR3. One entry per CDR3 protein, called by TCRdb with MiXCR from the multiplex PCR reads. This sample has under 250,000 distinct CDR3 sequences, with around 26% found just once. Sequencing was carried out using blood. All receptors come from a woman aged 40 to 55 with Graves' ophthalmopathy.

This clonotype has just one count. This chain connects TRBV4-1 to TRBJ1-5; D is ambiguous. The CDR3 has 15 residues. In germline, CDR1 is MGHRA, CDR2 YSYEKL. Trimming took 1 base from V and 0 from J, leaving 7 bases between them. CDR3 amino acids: CASSQGQISNQPQHF. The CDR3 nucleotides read TGCGCCAGCAGCCAAGGCCAGATTAGCAATCAGCCCCAGCATTTT.

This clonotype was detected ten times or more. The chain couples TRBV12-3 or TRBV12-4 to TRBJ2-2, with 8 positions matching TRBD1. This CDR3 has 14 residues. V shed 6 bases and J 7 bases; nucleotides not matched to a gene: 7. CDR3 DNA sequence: TGTGCCAGCAGAAACACAGGGGGGATCGGGGAGCTGTTTTTT. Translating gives CASRNTGGIGELFF.

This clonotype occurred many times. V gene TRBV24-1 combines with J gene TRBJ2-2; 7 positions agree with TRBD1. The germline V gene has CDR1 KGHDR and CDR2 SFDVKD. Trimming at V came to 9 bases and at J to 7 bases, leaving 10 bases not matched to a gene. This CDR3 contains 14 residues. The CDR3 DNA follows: TGTGCCACCGGCACGACAGGGAAGAGCGGGGAGCTGTTTTTT. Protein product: CATGTTGKSGELFF.

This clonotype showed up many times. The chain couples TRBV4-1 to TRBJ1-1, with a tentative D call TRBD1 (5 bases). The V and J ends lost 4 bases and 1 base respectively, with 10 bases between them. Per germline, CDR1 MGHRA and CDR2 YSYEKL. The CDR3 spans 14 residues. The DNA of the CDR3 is TGCGCCAGCAGCCCAAATCAGGGGAACACTGAAGCTTTCTTT. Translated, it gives CASSPNQGNTEAFF.

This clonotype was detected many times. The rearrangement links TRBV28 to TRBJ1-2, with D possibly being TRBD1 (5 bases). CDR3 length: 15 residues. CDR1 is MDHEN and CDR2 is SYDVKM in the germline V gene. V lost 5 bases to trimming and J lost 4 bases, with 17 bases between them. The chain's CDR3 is CASSGAGRSSYGYTF. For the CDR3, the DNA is TGTGCCAGCAGTGGGGCAGGGAGATCAAGCTATGGCTACACCTTC.

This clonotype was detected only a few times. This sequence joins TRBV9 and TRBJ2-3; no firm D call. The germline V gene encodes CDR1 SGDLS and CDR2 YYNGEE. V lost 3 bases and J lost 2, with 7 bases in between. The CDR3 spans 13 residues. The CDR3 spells CASSALSTDTQYF. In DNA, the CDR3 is TGTGCCAGCAGCGCTCTCTCCACAGATACGCAGTATTTT.

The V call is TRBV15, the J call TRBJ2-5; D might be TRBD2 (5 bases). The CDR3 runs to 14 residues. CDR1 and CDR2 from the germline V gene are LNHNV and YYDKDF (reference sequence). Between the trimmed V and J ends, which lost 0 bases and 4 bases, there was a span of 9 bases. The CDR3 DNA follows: TGTGCCACCAGCAGAGAGGCTAGCTTAGAGACCCAGTACTTC. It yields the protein CATSREASLETQYF.

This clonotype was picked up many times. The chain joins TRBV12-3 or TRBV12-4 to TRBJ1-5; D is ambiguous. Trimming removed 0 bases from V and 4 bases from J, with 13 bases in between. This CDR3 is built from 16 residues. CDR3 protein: CASSLALGPLNQPQHF. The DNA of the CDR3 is TGTGCCAGCAGTTTAGCGTTAGGGCCCCTAAATCAGCCCCAGCATTTT.

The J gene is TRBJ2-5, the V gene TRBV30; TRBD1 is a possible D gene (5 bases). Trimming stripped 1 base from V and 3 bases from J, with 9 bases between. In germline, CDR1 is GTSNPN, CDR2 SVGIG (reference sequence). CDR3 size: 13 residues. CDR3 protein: CAWSDTGEETQYF. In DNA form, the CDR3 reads TGTGCCTGGAGTGATACAGGCGAAGAGACCCAGTACTTC.

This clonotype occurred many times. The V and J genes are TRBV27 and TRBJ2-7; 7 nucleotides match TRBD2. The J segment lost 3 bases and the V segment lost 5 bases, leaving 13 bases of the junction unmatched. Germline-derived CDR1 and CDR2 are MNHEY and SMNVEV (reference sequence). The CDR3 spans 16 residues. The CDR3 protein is CASSPRGAGEFYEQYF. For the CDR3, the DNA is TGTGCCAGCAGTCCTCGCGGGGCGGGAGAGTTCTACGAGCAGTACTTC.

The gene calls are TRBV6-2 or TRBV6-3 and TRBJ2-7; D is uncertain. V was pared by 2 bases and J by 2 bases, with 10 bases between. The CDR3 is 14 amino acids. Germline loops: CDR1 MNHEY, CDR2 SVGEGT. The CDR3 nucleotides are TGTGCCAGCAGTTACGAGGCTGGGACCTACGAGCAGTACTTC. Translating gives CASSYEAGTYEQYF.

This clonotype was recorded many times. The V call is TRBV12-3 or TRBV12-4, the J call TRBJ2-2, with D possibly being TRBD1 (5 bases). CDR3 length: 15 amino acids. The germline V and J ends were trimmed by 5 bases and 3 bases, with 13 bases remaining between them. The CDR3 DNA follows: TGTGCCAGCAGTCCAGGGCCATCGGACACCGGGGAGCTGTTTTTT. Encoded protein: CASSPGPSDTGELFF.

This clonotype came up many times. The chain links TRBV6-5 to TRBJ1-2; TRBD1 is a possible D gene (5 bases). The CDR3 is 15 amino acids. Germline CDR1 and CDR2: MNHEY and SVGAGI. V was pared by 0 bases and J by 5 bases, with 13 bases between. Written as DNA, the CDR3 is TGTGCCAGCAGTTACTCTGCCAGGGTGAAGTATGGCTACACCTTC. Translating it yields CASSYSARVKYGYTF.

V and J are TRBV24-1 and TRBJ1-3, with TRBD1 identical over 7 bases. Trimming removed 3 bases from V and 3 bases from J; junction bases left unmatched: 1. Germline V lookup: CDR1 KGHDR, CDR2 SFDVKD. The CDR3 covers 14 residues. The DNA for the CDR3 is TGTGCCACCAGTGATAGGACAGGTGGAAACACCATATATTTT. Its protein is CATSDRTGGNTIYF.

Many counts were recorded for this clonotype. The CDR3 is CARQDRTNSNQPQHF. In DNA, the CDR3 is TGCGCCAGACAAGACAGGACAAATAGCAATCAGCCCCAGCATTTT. The chain carries TRBV5-1 and TRBJ1-5; D possibly corresponds to TRBD1 (6 bases). Trimming took 8 bases from V and 0 from J, leaving 15 bases between them. CDR3 length: 15 residues. Germline assignment: CDR1 SGHRS and CDR2 YFSETQ.

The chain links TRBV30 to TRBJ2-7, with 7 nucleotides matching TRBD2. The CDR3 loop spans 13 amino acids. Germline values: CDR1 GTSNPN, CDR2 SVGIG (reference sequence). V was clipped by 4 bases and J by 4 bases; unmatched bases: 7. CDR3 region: CAWMASGPYEQYF. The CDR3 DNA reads TGTGCCTGGATGGCTAGCGGACCTTACGAGCAGTACTTC.

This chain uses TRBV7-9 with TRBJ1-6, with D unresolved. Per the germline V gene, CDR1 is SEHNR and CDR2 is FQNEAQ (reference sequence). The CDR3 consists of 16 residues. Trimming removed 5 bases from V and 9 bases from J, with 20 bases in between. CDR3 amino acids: CASSPPEAVVGSPLHF. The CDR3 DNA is TGTGCCAGCAGCCCGCCGGAGGCCGTCGTTGGTTCACCCCTCCACTTT.

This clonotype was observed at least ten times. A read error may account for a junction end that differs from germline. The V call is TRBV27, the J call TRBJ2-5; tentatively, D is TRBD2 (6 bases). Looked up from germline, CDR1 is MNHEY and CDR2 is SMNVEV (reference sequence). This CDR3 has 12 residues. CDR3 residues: CASSFPGETQYF. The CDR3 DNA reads TGTGCCAGCAGTTTTCCGGGAGAGACCCAATACTTC.

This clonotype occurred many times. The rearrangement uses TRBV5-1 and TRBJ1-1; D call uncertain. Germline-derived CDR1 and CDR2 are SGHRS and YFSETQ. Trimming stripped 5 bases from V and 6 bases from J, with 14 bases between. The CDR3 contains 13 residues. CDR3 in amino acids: CASRLGEAAEAFF. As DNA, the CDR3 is TGCGCCAGCAGACTTGGGGAGGCGGCTGAAGCTTTCTTT.

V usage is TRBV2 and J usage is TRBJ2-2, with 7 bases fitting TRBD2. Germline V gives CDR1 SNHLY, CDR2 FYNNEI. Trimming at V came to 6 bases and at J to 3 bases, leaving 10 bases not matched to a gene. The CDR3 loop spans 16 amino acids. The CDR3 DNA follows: TGTGCCAGCAGCGGGGAGGCGGGAGACTACACCGGGGAGCTGTTTTTT. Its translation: CASSGEAGDYTGELFF. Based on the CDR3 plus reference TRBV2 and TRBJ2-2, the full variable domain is EPEVTQTPSHQVTQMGQEVILRCVPISNHLYFYWYRQILGQKVEFLVSFYNNEISEKSEIFDDQFSVERPDGSNFTLKIRSTKLEDSAMYFCASSGEAGDYTGELFFGEGSRLTVL.

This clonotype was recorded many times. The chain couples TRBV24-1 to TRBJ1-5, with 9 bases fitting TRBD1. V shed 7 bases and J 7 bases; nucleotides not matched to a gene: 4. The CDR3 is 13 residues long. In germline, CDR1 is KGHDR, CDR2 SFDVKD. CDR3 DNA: TGTGCCACCAGCACAGGGGGCGACCAGCCCCAGCATTTT. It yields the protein CATSTGGDQPQHF.

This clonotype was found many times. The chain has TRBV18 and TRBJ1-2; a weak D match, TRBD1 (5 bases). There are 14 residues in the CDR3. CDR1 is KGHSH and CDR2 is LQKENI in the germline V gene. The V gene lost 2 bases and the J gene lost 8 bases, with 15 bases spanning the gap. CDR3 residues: CASSPIGTGGGYTF. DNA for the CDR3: TGTGCCAGCTCACCAATCGGTACAGGCGGAGGCTACACCTTC.